Listed below are T cell receptor beta chains from one sample, sequenced in a study of T cell changes during pregnancy in multiple sclerosis. Some clones are missing from TCRdb's copy, which holds only in-frame ones; the method was immunoSEQ multiplex PCR. The sample lists tens of thousands of clones; roughly 94% were seen once. This sample comprised CD4+ T cells from peripheral blood mononuclear cells, obtained after pregnancy. The origin of the receptors is a female donor with multiple sclerosis, enrolled in a pregnancy study. Each CDR3 is given with its conserved first and last residue. The D gene is left open where the match is weak. The size field is filled for only some rows; it gives once, few, many or a size class.

TRBD1	TRBV2	TRBJ1-5	-	CASRKDRGGNQPQHF	TGTGCCAGCAGGAAAGACAGGGGGGGCAATCAGCCCCAGCATTTT
-	TRBV28	TRBJ1-2	-	CASSPGGADYGYTF	TGTGCCAGCAGCCCGGGGGGGGCAGACTATGGCTACACCTTC
TRBD1	TRBV2	TRBJ1-5	-	CASRGDRSNQPQHF	TGTGCCAGCAGAGGGGACAGAAGCAATCAGCCCCAGCATTTT
TRBD1	TRBV7-9	TRBJ2-3	few	CASSLAGRGPSTDTQYF	TGTGCCAGCAGCTTAGCGGGCAGGGGGCCTTCCACAGATACGCAGTATTTT
TRBD1	TRBV5-8	TRBJ2-2	-	CASSPTGGYTGELFF	TGTGCCAGCAGCCCCACAGGGGGCTACACCGGGGAGCTGTTTTTT
TRBD2	TRBV18	TRBJ2-1	-	CASSQSLATSFSNEQFF	TGTGCCAGCTCACAGAGTCTCGCGACTAGCTTTAGCAATGAGCAGTTCTTC
-	TRBV27	TRBJ2-7	once	CASRSRASWQYF	TGTGCCAGCCGAAGCAGAGCGAGCTGGCAGTACTTC
TRBD2	TRBV7-9	TRBJ2-5	once	CASSLGLAGGPETQYF	TGTGCCAGCAGCTTAGGACTAGCGGGGGGGCCAGAGACCCAGTACTTC
-	TRBV11-1	TRBJ1-1	-	CASSLAGVLNTEAFF	TGTGCCAGCAGCTTAGCCGGGGTCCTGAACACTGAAGCTTTCTTT
TRBD1	TRBV4-1	TRBJ2-5	-	CASSQVNRGGQETQYF	TGCGCCAGCAGCCAAGTGAACAGGGGTGGGCAAGAGACCCAGTACTTC
-	TRBV19	TRBJ1-5	-	CASSIVARANQPQHF	TGTGCCAGTAGTATAGTCGCCAGGGCTAATCAGCCCCAGCATTTT
TRBD1	TRBV18	TRBJ2-3	-	CASSLGQGTHTQYF	TGTGCCAGCTCACTCGGACAGGGTACGCATACGCAGTATTTT
-	TRBV7-9	TRBJ1-2	-	CASSSRWEGAYGYTF	TGTGCCAGCAGCTCTCGGTGGGAGGGAGCTTATGGCTACACCTTC
TRBD1	TRBV7-3	TRBJ2-1	-	CASSPTGTGYSNEQFF	TGTGCCAGCAGCCCTACCGGGACAGGGTACAGCAATGAGCAGTTCTTC
TRBD1	TRBV5-4	TRBJ1-4	-	CASSLTGVEEKLFF	TGTGCCAGCAGCTTGACAGGGGTTGAAGAAAAACTGTTTTTT